A single T cell receptor (beta chain) is shown here with its context. Naive-designated CD8 cells lacked CD45RO, were positively enriched for CCR7, and omitted terminally differentiated effector memory CD45RA+ cells. This sample is part of a study of shared clonotypes between healthy human individuals. TCRdb keeps only in-frame clones here, not all; method: immunoSEQ multiplex PCR. The top ten hold around 0.12% of the sample, which has hundreds of thousands of clones, 90% to 95% seen once. Trimming left V 7 bases short and J 5 bases short, with 13 bases between. Germline-derived CDR1 and CDR2 are SGHRS and YFSETQ. CDR3 length: 13 amino acids.

The specimen was naive CD8+ T cells sorted from blood. V gene TRBV5-1 combines with J gene TRBJ2-1; D is perhaps TRBD1 (6 bases). The source is a woman younger than 45 in good health. CDR3 DNA: TGCGCCAGCGGTGAGGACAGAAACAATGAGCAGTTCTTC. Translated, it gives CASGEDRNNEQFF.